This T cell receptor beta chain was sequenced for a study of tumor and adjacent non-tumor tissue in lung cancer. Study-wide background: There were around 11 adenocarcinoma, 2 squamous cell carcinoma and 1 small cell lung cancer cases.

RNA was extracted from bulk tissue without any cell sorting. This non-tumor lung sample came from over 3 cm beyond the tumor edge. The library came from three nested PCR rounds adapted from ARM-PCR protocols. One entry per CDR3 protein results from TCRdb running MiXCR on the multiplex PCR reads. The data contain 81,000 or so distinct CDR3 sequences, around 80% of them singletons. Findings and caveats of the study: TCR diversity was significantly greater in tumor than normal lung tissue.

Comments on this clonotype: No antigen is known for it.

The TCR sequence derives from a man in his 60s with non-small cell lung cancer. What was sequenced was distant non-tumor lung tissue.

The CDR3 DNA sequence: TGTGCCAGCAGCCTGGACAGGCACTCCTACGAGCAGTACTTC. It yields the protein CASSLDRHSYEQYF. V gene TRBV7-9 combines with J gene TRBJ2-7; the match to TRBD1 covers 7 bases. V lost 5 bases, J lost 0 bases, and 4 bases stayed unmatched. Per the germline V gene, CDR1 is SEHNR and CDR2 is FQNEAQ (reference sequence). CDR3 length equals 14 residues.